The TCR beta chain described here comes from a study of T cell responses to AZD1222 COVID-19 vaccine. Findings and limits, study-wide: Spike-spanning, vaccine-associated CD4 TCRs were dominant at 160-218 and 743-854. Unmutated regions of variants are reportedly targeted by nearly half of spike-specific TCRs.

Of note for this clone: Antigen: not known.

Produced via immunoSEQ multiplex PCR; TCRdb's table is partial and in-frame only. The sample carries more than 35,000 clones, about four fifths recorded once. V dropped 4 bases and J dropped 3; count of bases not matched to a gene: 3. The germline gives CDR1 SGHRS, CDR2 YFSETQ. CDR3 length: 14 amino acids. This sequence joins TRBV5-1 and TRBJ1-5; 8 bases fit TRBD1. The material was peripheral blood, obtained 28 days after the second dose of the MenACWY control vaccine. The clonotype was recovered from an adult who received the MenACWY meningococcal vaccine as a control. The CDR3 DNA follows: TGCGCCAGCAGCCCGACAGGGGTCAATCAGCCCCAGCATTTT. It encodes CASSPTGVNQPQHF.